These 2 T cell receptor beta chains were all obtained from the same sample, sequenced in a study of T cell repertoires in cytomegalovirus infection. TCRdb re-called the reads with MiXCR, one entry per CDR3 protein. The sample lists fewer than 550,000 distinct CDR3 sequences, 31% occurring once. The sample comprised PBMCs. These receptors originate from a human donor in good health (CMV status not recorded). Some clones in this sample may be carry-over from other donors' samples.

As to this clonotype: A read error may be the cause here, since a much bigger clone is one base away. The rearrangement links TRBV7-8 to TRBJ2-1; D is unclear. The CDR3 is made up of 13 amino acids. Per the germline V gene, CDR1 is SGHVS and CDR2 is FQNEAQ. The CDR3 loop reads CASTLAQDNEHFF. The DNA for the CDR3 is TGTGCCAGCACCCTGGCCCAAGACAATGAGCATTTCTTC.

This chain joins TRBV24-1 and TRBJ2-7; D is uncertain. The CDR3 sequence is 15 residues long. Germline values: CDR1 KGHDR, CDR2 SFDVKD. The V gene lost 5 bases and the J gene lost 2 bases, with 15 bases spanning the gap. In DNA form, the CDR3 reads TGTGCCACCAGTGCATTAGTATGTCATACCTACGAGCAGTACTTC. It yields the protein CATSALVCHTYEQYF.